This note documents a single T cell receptor beta chain sequence. This entry belongs to a study of Ad26.COV2.S vaccination and SARS-CoV-2 variants. Described treatment: roughly 18 received Ad26.COV2.S at low or high dose, single or two shots; several received placebo; per-sample allocation not given. Specimen acquisition occurred on day 63 following the initial vaccine or placebo injection. Assay: immunoSEQ multiplex PCR; the TCRdb copy retains only in-frame clones and omits some. The sample holds about 350,000 clones, around 89% seen once. This specimen was peripheral blood, taken in a trial of Ad26.COV2.S vaccine versus placebo. The sequence came from a person aged 18-65 years who received the Ad26.COV2.S COVID-19 vaccine or a placebo.

The chain's CDR3 is CATSRGSRAYNEQFF. The DNA of the CDR3 is TGTGCCACCAGCAGGGGCAGTAGGGCCTACAATGAGCAGTTCTTC. The chain recombines TRBV15 with TRBJ2-1; no definite D call. This CDR3 spans 15 amino acids. Germline CDR1 LNHNV, CDR2 YYDKDF (reference sequence). V lost 3 bases and J 2 bases, leaving 11 bases between the germline ends. The full variable domain, its missing parts supplied by reference TRBV15 and TRBJ2-1, is DAMVIQNPRYQVTQFGKPVTLSCSQTLNHNVMYWYQQKSSQAPKLLFHYYDKDFNNEADTPDNFQSRRPNTSFCFLDIRSPGLGDTAMYLCATSRGSRAYNEQFFGPGTRLTVL.